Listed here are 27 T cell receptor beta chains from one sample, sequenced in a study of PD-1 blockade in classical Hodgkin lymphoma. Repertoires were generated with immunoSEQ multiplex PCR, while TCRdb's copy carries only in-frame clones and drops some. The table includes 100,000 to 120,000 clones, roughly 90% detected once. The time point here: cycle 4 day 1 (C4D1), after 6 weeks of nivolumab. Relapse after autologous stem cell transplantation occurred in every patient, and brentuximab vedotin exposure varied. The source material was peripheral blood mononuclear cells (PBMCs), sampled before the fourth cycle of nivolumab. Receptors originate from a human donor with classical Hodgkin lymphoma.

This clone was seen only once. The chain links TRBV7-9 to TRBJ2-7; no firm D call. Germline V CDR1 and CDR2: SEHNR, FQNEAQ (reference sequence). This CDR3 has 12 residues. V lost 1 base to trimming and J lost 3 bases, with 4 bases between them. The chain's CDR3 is CASSLGSYEQYF. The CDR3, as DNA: TGTGCCAGCAGCTTAGGGAGCTACGAGCAGTACTTC.

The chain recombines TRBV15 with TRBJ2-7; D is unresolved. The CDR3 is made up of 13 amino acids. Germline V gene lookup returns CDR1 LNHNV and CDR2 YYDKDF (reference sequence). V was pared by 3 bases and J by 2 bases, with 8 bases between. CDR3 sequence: CATSSFTAYEQYF. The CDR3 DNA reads TGTGCCACCAGCAGTTTTACAGCCTACGAGCAGTACTTC.

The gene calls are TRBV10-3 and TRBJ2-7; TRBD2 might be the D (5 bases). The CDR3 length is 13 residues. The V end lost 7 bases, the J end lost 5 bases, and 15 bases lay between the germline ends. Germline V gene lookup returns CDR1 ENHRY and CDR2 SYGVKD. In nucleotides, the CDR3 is TGTGCCATCATGACTCGGGGTAACCACGAGCAGTACTTC. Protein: CAIMTRGNHEQYF.

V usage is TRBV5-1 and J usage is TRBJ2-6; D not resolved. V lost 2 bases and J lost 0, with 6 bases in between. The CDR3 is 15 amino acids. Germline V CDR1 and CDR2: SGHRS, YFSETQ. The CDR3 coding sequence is TGCGCCAGCAGCTTTATTAGCTCTGGGGCCAACGTCCTGACTTTC. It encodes CASSFISSGANVLTF.

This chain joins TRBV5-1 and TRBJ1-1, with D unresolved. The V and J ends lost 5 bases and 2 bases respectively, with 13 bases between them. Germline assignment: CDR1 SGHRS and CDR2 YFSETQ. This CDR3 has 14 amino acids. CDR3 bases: TGCGCCAGCAGTTCCTCCACAGTAAACACTGAAGCTTTCTTT. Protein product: CASSSSTVNTEAFF. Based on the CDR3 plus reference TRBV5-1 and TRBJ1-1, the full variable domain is KAGVTQTPRYLIKTRGQQVTLSCSPISGHRSVSWYQQTPGQGLQFLFEYFSETQRNKGNFPGRFSGRQFSNSRSEMNVSTLELGDSALYLCASSSSTVNTEAFFGQGTRLTVV.

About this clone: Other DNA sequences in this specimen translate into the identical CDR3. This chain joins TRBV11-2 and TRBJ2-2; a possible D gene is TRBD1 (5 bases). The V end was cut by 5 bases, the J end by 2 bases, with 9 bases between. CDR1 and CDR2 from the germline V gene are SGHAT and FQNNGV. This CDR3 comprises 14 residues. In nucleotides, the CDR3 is TGTGCCAGCAGCCTGACAGATAACACCGGGGAGCTGTTTTTT. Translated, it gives CASSLTDNTGELFF. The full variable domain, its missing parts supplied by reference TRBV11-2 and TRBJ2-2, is EAGVAQSPRYKIIEKRQSVAFWCNPISGHATLYWYQQILGQGPKLLIQFQNNGVVDDSQLPKDRFSAERLKGVDSTLKIQPAKLEDSAVYLCASSLTDNTGELFFGEGSRLTVL.

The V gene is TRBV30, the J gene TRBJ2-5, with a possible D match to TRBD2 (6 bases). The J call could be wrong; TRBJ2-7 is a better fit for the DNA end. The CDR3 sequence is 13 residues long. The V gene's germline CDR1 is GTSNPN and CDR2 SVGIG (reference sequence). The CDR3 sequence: CAWNGRGNYEQYF. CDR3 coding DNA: TGTGCCTGGAACGGCCGGGGGAACTACGAGCAGTACTTC.

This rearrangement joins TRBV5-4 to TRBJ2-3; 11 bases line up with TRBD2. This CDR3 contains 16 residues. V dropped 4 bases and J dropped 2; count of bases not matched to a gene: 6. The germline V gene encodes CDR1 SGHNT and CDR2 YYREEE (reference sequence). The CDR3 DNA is TGTGCCAGCAGCCCGGGACTAGCGGAGATCACAGATACGCAGTATTTT. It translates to CASSPGLAEITDTQYF.

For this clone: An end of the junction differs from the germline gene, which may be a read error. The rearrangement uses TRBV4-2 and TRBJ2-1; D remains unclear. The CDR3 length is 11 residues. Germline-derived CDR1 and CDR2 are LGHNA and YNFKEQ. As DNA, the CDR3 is TGTGCCAGCAGCCAAGATGGCGGTGGTGTCTTC. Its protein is CASSQDGGGVF.

This CDR3 is CASRQTGDFYEQYF. The DNA of the CDR3 is TGTGCCAGCAGGCAGACAGGGGACTTCTACGAGCAGTACTTC. The chain recombines TRBV27 with TRBJ2-7; 8 bases fit TRBD1. CDR1 and CDR2 (germline): MNHEY, SMNVEV (reference sequence). J lost 3 bases, V lost 6 bases, and 7 bases had no gene match. This CDR3 has 14 amino acids.

The CDR3 DNA follows: TGTGCCAGCAGCGTAGTGGGACTGCAGAGGGACAATGAGCAGTTCTTC. Protein sequence: CASSVVGLQRDNEQFF. The rearrangement uses TRBV9 and TRBJ2-1, with D tentatively TRBD2 (6 bases). The V and J ends lost 0 bases and 5 bases respectively, with 15 bases between them. The CDR3 is 16 amino acids. The germline V gene has CDR1 SGDLS and CDR2 YYNGEE.

The CDR3 reads CASSWGESFGYTF. CDR3 DNA: TGTGCCAGCAGTTGGGGGGAGTCTTTCGGCTACACCTTC. The J gene is TRBJ1-2, the V gene TRBV28, with a possible D match to TRBD1 (5 bases). V gave up 4 bases and J gave up 8 bases, with 14 bases separating them. CDR3 length: 13 residues. Germline values: CDR1 MDHEN, CDR2 SYDVKM.

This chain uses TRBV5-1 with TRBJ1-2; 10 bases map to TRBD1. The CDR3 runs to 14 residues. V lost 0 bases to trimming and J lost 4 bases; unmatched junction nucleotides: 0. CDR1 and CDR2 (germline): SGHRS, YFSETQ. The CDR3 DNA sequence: TGCGCCAGCAGCTTGGGGGACAGGGGCTATGGCTACACCTTC. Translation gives CASSLGDRGYGYTF.

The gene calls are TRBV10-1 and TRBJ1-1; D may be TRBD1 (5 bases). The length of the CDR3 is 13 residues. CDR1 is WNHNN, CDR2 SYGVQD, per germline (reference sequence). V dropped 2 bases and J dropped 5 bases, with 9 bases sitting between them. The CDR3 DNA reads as TGCGCCAGCAGTGAGCAGGGAGAAACTGAAGCTTTCTTT. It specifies CASSEQGETEAFF.

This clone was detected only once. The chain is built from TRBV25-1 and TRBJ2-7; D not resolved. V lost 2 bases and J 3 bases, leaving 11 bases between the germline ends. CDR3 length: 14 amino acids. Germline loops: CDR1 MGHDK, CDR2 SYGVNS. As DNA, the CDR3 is TGTGCCAGCAGTGAACTAGGCAGATACTACGAGCAGTACTTC. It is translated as CASSELGRYYEQYF.

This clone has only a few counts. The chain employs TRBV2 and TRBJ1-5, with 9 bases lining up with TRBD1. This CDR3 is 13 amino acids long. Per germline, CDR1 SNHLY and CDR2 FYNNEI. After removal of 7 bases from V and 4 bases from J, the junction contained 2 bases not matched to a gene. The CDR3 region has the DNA TGTGCCAGCATGGGACAGGGAAATCAGCCCCAGCATTTT. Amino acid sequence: CASMGQGNQPQHF.

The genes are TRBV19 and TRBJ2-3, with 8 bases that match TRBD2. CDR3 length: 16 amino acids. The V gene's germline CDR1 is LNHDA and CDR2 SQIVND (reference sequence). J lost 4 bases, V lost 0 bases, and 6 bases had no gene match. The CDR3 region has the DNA TGTGCCAGTAGTATAGATGGACTAGCTGGGGCAGATACGCAGTATTTT. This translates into CASSIDGLAGADTQYF.

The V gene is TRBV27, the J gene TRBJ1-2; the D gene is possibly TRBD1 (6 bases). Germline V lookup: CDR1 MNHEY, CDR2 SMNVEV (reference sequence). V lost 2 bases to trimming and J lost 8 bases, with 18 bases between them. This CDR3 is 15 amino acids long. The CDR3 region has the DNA TGTGCCAGCAGTTTAGTACAGGGACGAATGTACGGCTACACCTTC. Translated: CASSLVQGRMYGYTF.

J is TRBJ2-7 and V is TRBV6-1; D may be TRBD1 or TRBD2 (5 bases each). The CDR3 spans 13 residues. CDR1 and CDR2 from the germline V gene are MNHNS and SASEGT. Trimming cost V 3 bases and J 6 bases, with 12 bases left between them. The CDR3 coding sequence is TGTGCCAGCAGTGATTACAGAGGGACCGAGCAGTACTTC. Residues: CASSDYRGTEQYF.

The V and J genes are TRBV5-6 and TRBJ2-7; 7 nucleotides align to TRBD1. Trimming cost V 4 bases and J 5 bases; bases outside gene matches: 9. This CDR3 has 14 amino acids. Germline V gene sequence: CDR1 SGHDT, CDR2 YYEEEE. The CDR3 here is CASSKVDRAHEQYF. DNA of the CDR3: TGTGCCAGCAGCAAGGTCGACAGGGCCCACGAGCAGTACTTC.

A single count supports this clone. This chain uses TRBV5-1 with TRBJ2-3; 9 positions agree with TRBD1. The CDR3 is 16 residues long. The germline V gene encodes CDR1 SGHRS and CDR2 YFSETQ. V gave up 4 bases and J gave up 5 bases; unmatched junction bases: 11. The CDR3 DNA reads TGCGCCAGCAGCAACACCGGACAGGGGTTATTAGATACGCAGTATTTT. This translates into CASSNTGQGLLDTQYF.

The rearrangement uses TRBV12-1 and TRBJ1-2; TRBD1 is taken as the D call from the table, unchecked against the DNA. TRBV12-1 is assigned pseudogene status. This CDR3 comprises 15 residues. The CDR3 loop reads CASSFARDSNYGYTF. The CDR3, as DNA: TGTGCCAGCAGCTTTGCCCGGGACAGCAACTATGGCTACACCTTC.

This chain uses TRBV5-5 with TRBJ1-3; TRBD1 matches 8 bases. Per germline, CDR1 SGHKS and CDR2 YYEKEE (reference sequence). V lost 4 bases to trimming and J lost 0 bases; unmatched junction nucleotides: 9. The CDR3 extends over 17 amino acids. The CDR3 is CASSPRTGTNSGNTIYF. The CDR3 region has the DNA TGTGCCAGCAGCCCCCGGACAGGGACGAACTCTGGAAACACCATATATTTT.

DNA of the CDR3: TGTGCCAGCAGCTTGAGAGGAGGGCTCGAGCAGTACTTC. It encodes CASSLRGGLEQYF. The J gene is TRBJ2-7, the V gene TRBV5-4; TRBD2 might be the D (6 bases). V was pared by 1 base and J by 6 bases, with 11 bases between. Germline CDR1 reads SGHNT; CDR2 reads YYREEE (reference sequence). The CDR3 spans 13 residues.

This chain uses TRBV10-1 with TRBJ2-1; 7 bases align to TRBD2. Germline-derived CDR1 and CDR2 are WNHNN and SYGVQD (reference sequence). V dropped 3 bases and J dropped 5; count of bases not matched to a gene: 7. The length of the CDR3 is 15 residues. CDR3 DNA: TGCGCCAGCAGTGACCCGGGACTACTGAACAATGAGCAGTTCTTC. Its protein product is CASSDPGLLNNEQFF.

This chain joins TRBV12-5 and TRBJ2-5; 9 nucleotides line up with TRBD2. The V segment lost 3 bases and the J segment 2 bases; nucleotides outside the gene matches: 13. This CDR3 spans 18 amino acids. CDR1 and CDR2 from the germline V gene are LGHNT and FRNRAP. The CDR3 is CASGFYSLLAGGQETQYF. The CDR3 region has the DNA TGTGCTAGTGGTTTTTACAGCTTGCTCGCGGGAGGGCAAGAGACCCAGTACTTC. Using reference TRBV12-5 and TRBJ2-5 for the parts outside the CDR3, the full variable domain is DARVTQTPRHKVTEMGQEVTMRCQPILGHNTVFWYRQTMMQGLELLAYFRNRAPLDDSGMPKDRFSAEMPDATLATLKIQPSEPRDSAVYFCASGFYSLLAGGQETQYFGPGTRLLVL.

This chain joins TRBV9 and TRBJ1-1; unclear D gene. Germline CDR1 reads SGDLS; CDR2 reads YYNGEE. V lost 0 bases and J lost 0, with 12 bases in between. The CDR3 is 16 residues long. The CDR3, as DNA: TGTGCCAGCAGCGTAGTCCCTACCTTGTTGAACACTGAAGCTTTCTTT. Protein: CASSVVPTLLNTEAFF.